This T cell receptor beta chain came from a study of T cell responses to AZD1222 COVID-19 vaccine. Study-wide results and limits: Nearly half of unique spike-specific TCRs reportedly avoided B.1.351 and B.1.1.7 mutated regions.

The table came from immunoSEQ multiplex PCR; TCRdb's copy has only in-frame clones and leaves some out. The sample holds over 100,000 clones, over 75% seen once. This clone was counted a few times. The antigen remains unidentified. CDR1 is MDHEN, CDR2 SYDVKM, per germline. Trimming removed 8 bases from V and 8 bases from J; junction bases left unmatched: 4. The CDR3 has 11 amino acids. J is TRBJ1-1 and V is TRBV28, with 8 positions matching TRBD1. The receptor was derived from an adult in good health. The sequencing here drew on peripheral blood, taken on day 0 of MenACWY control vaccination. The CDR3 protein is CASCQGAEAFF. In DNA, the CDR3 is TGTGCCAGCTGTCAGGGGGCCGAAGCTTTCTTT.